The 22 T cell receptor beta chains in this list originate from one sample, sequenced in a study of blood T cell repertoires in COVID-19. The assay was immunoSEQ multiplex PCR, and TCRdb's table has in-frame clones only and misses some. The table shows over 200,000 clones, with about 90% occurring only once. The sequencing sample was made of peripheral blood. These receptors all stem from a woman aged 45-59 years with acute or convalescent COVID-19.

The chain joins TRBV5-5 to TRBJ2-1; D unresolved. CDR3 length equals 13 residues. V shed 1 base and J shed 6 bases, with 8 bases lying between them. Germline values: CDR1 SGHKS, CDR2 YYEKEE (reference sequence). CDR3 nucleotides: TGTGCCAGCAGCTTGTTTACAGCCAATGAGCAGTTCTTC. This codes for CASSLFTANEQFF.

The chain employs TRBV6-6 and TRBJ2-1, with 9 bases matching TRBD2. This CDR3 is 18 amino acids long. The germline CDR1 and CDR2 sequences are MNHNY and SVGAGI (reference sequence). V dropped 5 bases and J dropped 2; count of bases not matched to a gene: 13. Here the CDR3 reads CASSLVLAGLRTYNEQFF. The CDR3, as DNA: TGTGCCAGCAGTCTCGTACTAGCGGGTTTACGGACCTACAATGAGCAGTTCTTC.

The chain is built from TRBV28 and TRBJ1-2; 7 nucleotides align to TRBD1. This CDR3 has 17 amino acids. The germline gives CDR1 MDHEN, CDR2 SYDVKM. V lost 4 bases to trimming and J lost 4 bases; unmatched junction nucleotides: 15. CDR3 amino acids: CASSSNTAEQGSYGYTF. CDR3 coding DNA: TGTGCCAGCAGTTCTAACACCGCAGAACAGGGGTCCTATGGCTACACCTTC.

The chain carries TRBV4-2 and TRBJ1-2; D call uncertain. Germline assignment: CDR1 LGHNA and CDR2 YNFKEQ. This CDR3 has 13 residues. The V gene lost 4 bases and the J gene lost 1 base, with 7 bases spanning the gap. This CDR3 reads CASSPHGNYGYTF. CDR3 nucleotides: TGTGCCAGCAGCCCCCACGGTAACTATGGCTACACCTTC.

This clone was detected a few times. This rearrangement joins TRBV4-2 to TRBJ1-5; D is uncertain. CDR3 length equals 16 residues. CDR1 is LGHNA and CDR2 is YNFKEQ in the germline V gene. Trimming pared 0 bases from V and 3 bases from J, leaving 12 bases between. The CDR3 loop is CASSQDRGKPNQPQHF. CDR3 nucleotide sequence: TGTGCCAGCAGCCAAGATAGAGGAAAACCCAATCAGCCCCAGCATTTT.

This clone showed up just once. The chain links TRBV11-2 to TRBJ1-2; weak D call: TRBD1 (5 bases). Deletions cut 0 bases from V and 6 bases from J, with 20 bases between. CDR3 length: 17 amino acids. From germline, CDR1 is SGHAT and CDR2 FQNNGV. The CDR3 DNA follows: TGTGCCAGCAGCTTAGATCGAACAGGAAGGGTTTTTGATGGCTACACCTTC. Translated: CASSLDRTGRVFDGYTF.

This clone was counted a single time. The chain combines TRBV4-2 with TRBJ2-1; 10 bases are a match to TRBD2. The germline V gene encodes CDR1 LGHNA and CDR2 YNFKEQ. The CDR3 extends over 15 amino acids. With 4 bases clipped from V and 8 bases from J, the junction kept 8 bases outside the gene matches. CDR3 nucleotide sequence: TGTGCCAGCAGCCTAGCGGGAGGTTCGAAGGATGAGCAGTTCTTC. Translation gives CASSLAGGSKDEQFF.

In this sample, this clone turned up a few times. The V gene is TRBV30, the J gene TRBJ2-1; perhaps TRBD1 as D (6 bases). V shed 4 bases and J shed 0 bases, with 13 bases lying between them. CDR3 length: 15 amino acids. The germline gives CDR1 GTSNPN, CDR2 SVGIG (reference sequence). The CDR3 bases are TGTGCCTGGAAGGGGGTTACGAGCTCCTACAATGAGCAGTTCTTC. Protein product: CAWKGVTSSYNEQFF.

J is TRBJ2-2 and V is TRBV7-3; 14 bases align to TRBD2. With V trimmed by 2 bases and J by 4 bases, 9 bases remained unmatched. The CDR3 is 19 amino acids. Germline V lookup: CDR1 SGHTA, CDR2 FQGTGA. CDR3 DNA sequence: TGTGCCAGCAGCTTAGACGGGGGACTAGCGGGAGTTAGCACCGGGGAGCTGTTTTTT. Protein sequence: CASSLDGGLAGVSTGELFF.

This clone was picked up one time. The CDR3 DNA reads as TGTGCCAGCAGCCCCGGGACTCTTGGTTTGGGGCAGTACTTC. Translated: CASSPGTLGLGQYF. The chain recombines TRBV3-1 (or the pseudogene TRBV3-2) with TRBJ2-7; D perhaps matches TRBD2 (6 bases). This CDR3 spans 14 amino acids. The germline V and J ends were trimmed by 4 bases and 9 bases, with 19 bases remaining between them. Germline V gene lookup returns CDR1 LGHDT and CDR2 YNNKEL (reference sequence).

This clone was detected only once. The V gene is TRBV19, the J gene TRBJ1-6; 8 positions agree with TRBD1. CDR1 and CDR2 from the germline V gene are LNHDA and SQIVND (reference sequence). The CDR3 consists of 14 residues. The V gene end was trimmed by 5 bases and the J gene end by 4 bases; junction bases not matched to a gene: 1. The chain's CDR3 is CASSWDRYNSPLHF. CDR3 nucleotides: TGTGCCAGTAGTTGGGACAGGTATAATTCACCCCTCCACTTT.

This sequence joins TRBV19 and TRBJ2-7, with 8 bases that match TRBD2. The CDR3 extends over 14 amino acids. The V and J ends lost 9 bases and 0 bases, in that order; junction bases with no gene match: 7. Germline V gene data show CDR1 as LNHDA and CDR2 as SQIVND (reference sequence). The CDR3 protein is CASKRERSSYEQYF. The CDR3 DNA reads TGTGCCAGCAAGCGGGAGCGGAGCTCCTACGAGCAGTACTTC.

The count of this clone is one. V usage is TRBV28 and J usage is TRBJ1-1; unclear D gene. In germline, CDR1 is MDHEN, CDR2 SYDVKM. V was trimmed by 6 bases and J by 1 base, leaving 9 bases between them. The CDR3 is 13 residues long. In DNA, the CDR3 is TGTGCCAGCAGAGAAGGCGGGAACACTGAAGCTTTCTTT. As protein: CASREGGNTEAFF.

This chain uses TRBV24-1 with TRBJ2-5; 8 bases line up with TRBD1. The germline V gene has CDR1 KGHDR and CDR2 SFDVKD. V gave up 3 bases and J gave up 5 bases; unmatched junction bases: 7. The CDR3 extends over 15 amino acids. CDR3 sequence reads: CATSDSQGAGETQYF. The CDR3 DNA reads TGTGCCACCAGTGATAGTCAGGGGGCAGGGGAGACCCAGTACTTC.

V usage is TRBV6-2 or TRBV6-3 and J usage is TRBJ2-1, with 9 nucleotides matching TRBD1. V was pared by 4 bases and J by 2 bases, with 12 bases of the junction left unmatched. The length of the CDR3 is 18 residues. Germline V lookup: CDR1 MNHEY, CDR2 SVGEGT. The CDR3 DNA follows: TGTGCCAGCAGTTTCGTCCCGGGACAGGGATCTACCTACAATGAGCAGTTCTTC. This codes for CASSFVPGQGSTYNEQFF.

As concerns this clone: One junction end disagrees with the germline gene, perhaps due to a read error. The chain has TRBV2 and TRBJ2-1; D may be TRBD1 (5 bases). The CDR3 contains 12 residues. The germline gives CDR1 SNHLY, CDR2 FYNNEI. The CDR3 is CASKSQGPPGLF. The CDR3 DNA is TGTGCCAGCAAATCCCAGGGCCCCCCCGGTCTCTTC.

The chain joins TRBV19 to TRBJ1-5, with D unclear. CDR1 is LNHDA and CDR2 is SQIVND in the germline V gene (reference sequence). The V gene lost 5 bases and the J gene lost 4 bases, with 6 bases spanning the gap. This CDR3 spans 12 amino acids. The CDR3 DNA reads TGTGCCAGTAGTCGCAGGAATCAGCCCCAGCATTTT. It is translated as CASSRRNQPQHF.

This clone was seen just once. CDR3 sequence (DNA): TGTGCCACCAGCATGGAGTCCGACCTTCCCTACGAGCAGTACTTC. Translating it yields CATSMESDLPYEQYF. The chain employs TRBV15 and TRBJ2-7; D remains unclear. Per the germline V gene, CDR1 is LNHNV and CDR2 is YYDKDF (reference sequence). There are 15 residues in the CDR3. V lost 4 bases and J lost 2, with 15 bases in between.

The chain joins TRBV7-9 to TRBJ1-1; D unclear. The V gene's germline CDR1 is SEHNR and CDR2 FQNEAQ (reference sequence). The CDR3 runs to 14 residues. Trimming took off 6 bases at V and 0 bases at J, with 11 bases between the two ends. In DNA form, the CDR3 reads TGTGCCAGCAGGTTCGGGGTGGTGAACACTGAAGCTTTCTTT. This encodes CASRFGVVNTEAFF.

V usage is TRBV7-2 and J usage is TRBJ2-1, with 10 bases aligning to TRBD2. CDR1 SGHTA and CDR2 FQGNSA come from the germline V gene. After removal of 5 bases from V and 5 bases from J, the junction contained 9 bases not matched to a gene. The CDR3 spans 16 residues. CDR3 protein: CASSNRASGSHNEQFF. The CDR3 coding sequence is TGTGCCAGCAGCAACCGAGCTAGCGGGAGCCACAATGAGCAGTTCTTC.

CDR3 DNA: TGTGCCAGCAGCTTTAGGGACAGGCAAGAGACCCAGTACTTC. Translated: CASSFRDRQETQYF. The rearrangement uses TRBV11-3 and TRBJ2-5; 8 positions match TRBD1. With V trimmed by 3 bases and J by 2 bases, 2 bases remained unmatched. The CDR3 extends over 14 amino acids. The germline gives CDR1 SGHNT, CDR2 YENEEA.

The chain employs TRBV6-5 and TRBJ1-5, with D unresolved. Germline V lookup: CDR1 MNHEY, CDR2 SVGAGI. The ends were cut back, 0 bases at V and 7 bases at J, with 13 bases in the middle. The CDR3 totals 15 residues. CDR3 bases: TGTGCCAGCAGTTACTCGAGTCCCAGCGGCCAGCCCCAGCATTTT. Its translation is CASSYSSPSGQPQHF.